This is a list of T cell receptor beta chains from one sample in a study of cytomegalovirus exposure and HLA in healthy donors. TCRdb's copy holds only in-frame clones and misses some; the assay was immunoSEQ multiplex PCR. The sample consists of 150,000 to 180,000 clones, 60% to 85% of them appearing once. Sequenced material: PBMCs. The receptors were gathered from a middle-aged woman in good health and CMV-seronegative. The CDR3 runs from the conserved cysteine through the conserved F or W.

CDR3: CASRFTGEGPQETQYF; V: TRBV5-1; J: TRBJ2-5
CDR3: CASSYSLSEGVETQYF; V: TRBV6-5; J: TRBJ2-5
CDR3: CASSPSGELFF; V: TRBV19; J: TRBJ2-2
CDR3: CASSPGTGEPQPQHF; V: TRBV6-5; J: TRBJ1-5
CDR3: CASSFRGPDSNQPQHF; V: TRBV7-9; J: TRBJ1-5
CDR3: CASSPVSGLETQYF; V: TRBV18; J: TRBJ2-5
CDR3: CATGTSGSSEQYF; V: TRBV10-3; J: TRBJ2-7
CDR3: CASSSKGPVETQYF; V: TRBV7-9; J: TRBJ2-5
CDR3: CASMAGPPGNYGYTF; V: TRBV6-4; J: TRBJ1-2
CDR3: CASSLDRGGANVLTF; V: TRBV5-1; J: TRBJ2-6
CDR3: CASSSARGRTQYF; V: TRBV5-4; J: TRBJ2-5
CDR3: CASRVGQQETQYF; V: TRBV5-1; J: TRBJ2-5
CDR3: CAWSVEAGNTDTQYF; V: TRBV30; J: TRBJ2-3
CDR3: CASSLMALNTEAFF; V: TRBV7-9; J: TRBJ1-1
CDR3: CASSLGPGNEKLFF; V: TRBV5-1; J: TRBJ1-4
CDR3: CASSQERWGGKPYGYTF; V: TRBV4-2; J: TRBJ1-2
CDR3: CASSSGSEKLFF; V: TRBV28; J: TRBJ1-4
CDR3: CASSIPVGTGSGETQYF; V: TRBV21-1; J: TRBJ2-5
CDR3: CASSLRLAGDTGELFF; V: TRBV5-1; J: TRBJ2-2
CDR3: CAISAVGQGGGYTF; V: TRBV10-3; J: TRBJ1-2
CDR3: CASSSTGGLGYTF; V: TRBV5-1; J: TRBJ1-2
CDR3: CASSVGQSSYNEQFF; V: TRBV5-8; J: TRBJ2-1
CDR3: CASRPGQGTYEQYF; V: TRBV10-1; J: TRBJ2-7
CDR3: CASSDWDRNRGEQYF; V: TRBV6-1; J: TRBJ2-7
CDR3: CASSLGPAGGDGYTF; V: TRBV5-1; J: TRBJ1-2
CDR3: CASRNGQAYGYTF; V: TRBV6-5; J: TRBJ1-2
CDR3: CASSFRTGLRTDTQYF; V: TRBV5-5; J: TRBJ2-3
CDR3: CASSRPGQGIGGYTF; V: TRBV4-1; J: TRBJ1-2
CDR3: CASSRRGLNTEAFF; V: TRBV2; J: TRBJ1-1
CDR3: CASSSRLEPQHF; V: TRBV28; J: TRBJ1-5
CDR3: CASSRTGPGVGDTQYF; V: TRBV5-1; J: TRBJ2-3
CDR3: CASSWAGDNYGYTF; V: TRBV7-2; J: TRBJ1-2
CDR3: CASSQGLAGSYETQYF; V: TRBV7-6; J: TRBJ2-5
CDR3: CASSLGTGGAYEQYF; V: TRBV7-8; J: TRBJ2-7
CDR3: CASSLDSANYGYTF; V: TRBV5-1; J: TRBJ1-2
CDR3: CASSLGQGGSAFF; V: TRBV11-2; J: TRBJ1-1
CDR3: CASSPQGTGADTQYF; V: TRBV18; J: TRBJ2-3
CDR3: CASSDPGLADTQYF; V: TRBV6-1; J: TRBJ2-3
CDR3: CASLGGISSGNTIYF; V: TRBV28; J: TRBJ1-3
CDR3: CSVEDPGQGYNEQFF; V: TRBV29-1; J: TRBJ2-1
CDR3: CASSLVGLAGHQETQYF; V: TRBV11-2; J: TRBJ2-5
CDR3: CASSHGQGPSYEQYF; V: TRBV4-1; J: TRBJ2-7